The 21 T cell receptor beta chains reported below all come from one sample, sequenced in a study of T cells of healthy individuals. A single record per CDR3 protein comes from TCRdb applying MiXCR to the 5' RACE reads. Of 100,000 or so distinct CDR3 sequences in the sample, roughly 18% were seen once. These receptors all come from a human donor in good health.

The genes are TRBV4-1 and TRBJ1-4, with 7 bases that match TRBD1. The CDR3 totals 15 residues. V lost 0 bases and J lost 5; bases outside the gene matches: 3. Germline V CDR1 and CDR2: MGHRA, YSYEKL. The CDR3 DNA reads TGCGCCAGCAGCCAAGATTGGGGACAGAATGAAAAACTGTTTTTT. Protein: CASSQDWGQNEKLFF.

This clonotype was found many times. The chain combines TRBV20-1 with TRBJ2-3, with 12 bases fitting TRBD2. After removal of 4 bases from V and 3 bases from J, the junction contained 5 bases not matched to a gene. The CDR3 is 15 amino acids. Germline V lookup: CDR1 DFQATT, CDR2 SNEGSKA (reference sequence). The CDR3 nucleotides are TGCAGTGCTACGTCTCTAGCGGGAGGGACAGATACGCAGTATTTT. Amino acid sequence: CSATSLAGGTDTQYF.

Ten or more counts support this clonotype. CDR3 sequence reads: CSARDRGFYEQYF. The CDR3 nucleotides read TGCAGTGCTAGGGACAGGGGGTTTTACGAGCAGTACTTC. This chain joins TRBV20-1 and TRBJ2-7, with 10 bases matching TRBD1. Germline values: CDR1 DFQATT, CDR2 SNEGSKA (reference sequence). J lost 4 bases, V lost 3 bases, and 3 bases had no gene match. The length of the CDR3 is 13 residues.

This clonotype was seen only a few times. The CDR3 DNA is TGTGCCAGCAGCCCGGGACAGGGGAGGGAGGCTGGCGCAGATACGCAGTATTTT. Translation gives CASSPGQGREAGADTQYF. The chain joins TRBV12-3 or TRBV12-4 to TRBJ2-3; 10 positions agree with TRBD1. The CDR3 runs to 18 residues. Trimming cost V 6 bases and J 4 bases; bases outside gene matches: 16.

The sample holds a few counts of this clonotype. The rearrangement links TRBV7-9 to TRBJ2-7; D remains unclear. Per germline, CDR1 SEHNR and CDR2 FQNEAQ (reference sequence). V gave up 1 base and J gave up 5 bases, with 9 bases separating them. The CDR3 extends over 13 amino acids. CDR3 amino acids: CASSLVVSDEQYF. The CDR3 DNA follows: TGTGCCAGCAGCTTAGTAGTGTCGGACGAGCAGTACTTC.

This clonotype was detected a few times. The chain is built from TRBV6-2 or TRBV6-3 and TRBJ2-7; 9 bases are a match to TRBD1. The CDR3 is made up of 16 amino acids. Germline assignment: CDR1 MNHEY and CDR2 SVGEGT. V lost 6 bases, J lost 4 bases, and 13 bases stayed unmatched. The CDR3 DNA follows: TGTGCCAGCAGCTACAGAGCCGGGACAGGGAGGTACGAGCAGTACTTC. It specifies CASSYRAGTGRYEQYF.

The chain is built from TRBV7-7 and TRBJ2-2; the D gene could be TRBD1 or TRBD2 (6 bases each). This CDR3 region has 17 residues. The germline V gene encodes CDR1 SSHAT and CDR2 FNYEAQ (reference sequence). The germline V and J ends were trimmed by 0 bases and 2 bases, with 13 bases remaining between them. In nucleotides, the CDR3 is TGTGCCAGCAGCTTAGCGCCCGGGGGACAAAACACCGGGGAGCTGTTTTTT. Translated, it gives CASSLAPGGQNTGELFF. The full variable domain, with the rest looked up from reference TRBV7-7 and TRBJ2-2, is GAGVSQSPRYKVTKRGQDVTLRCDPISSHATLYWYQQALGQGPEFLTYFNYEAQPDKSGLPSDRFSAERPEGSISTLTIQRTEQRDSAMYRCASSLAPGGQNTGELFFGEGSRLTVL.

This sequence joins TRBV6-6 and TRBJ2-3, with 7 bases matching TRBD1. CDR1 MNHNY and CDR2 SVGAGI come from the germline V gene (reference sequence). The CDR3 runs to 13 residues. V lost 10 bases, J lost 5 bases, and 9 bases stayed unmatched. The CDR3 coding sequence is TGTGCCATCCAGAAGGGGGCAGGAGATACGCAGTATTTT. Its protein is CAIQKGAGDTQYF.

This clonotype was seen many times. The chain recombines TRBV13 with TRBJ2-2; D is uncertain. CDR1 and CDR2 from the germline V gene are PRHDT and FYEKMQ (reference sequence). The CDR3 runs to 14 residues. Trimming shortened V by 3 bases and J by 6 bases, and 11 bases separated the two germline ends. CDR3 nucleotides: TGTGCCAGCAGCTTCAGATCCTTAGCCGGGGAGCTGTTTTTT. Protein: CASSFRSLAGELFF.

V gene TRBV2 combines with J gene TRBJ1-5; weak D call: TRBD1 (5 bases). Germline CDR1 and CDR2: SNHLY and FYNNEI. V lost 3 bases and J 7 bases, leaving 13 bases between the germline ends. The CDR3 covers 14 residues. Here the CDR3 DNA reads TGTGCCAGCAGTGACGTCCGGGGGTCGCAGCCCCAGCATTTT. The encoded protein is CASSDVRGSQPQHF.

This clonotype was observed at least ten times. The V and J genes are TRBV20-1 and TRBJ1-2; a weak D match, TRBD1 (5 bases). This CDR3 spans 12 amino acids. CDR1 DFQATT and CDR2 SNEGSKA come from the germline V gene (reference sequence). The V end lost 5 bases, the J end lost 7 bases, and 14 bases lay between the germline ends. The CDR3 DNA reads TGCAGTGCTCGCCTAAGGGACGCTGGCTACACCTTC. Translated: CSARLRDAGYTF.

The V and J genes are TRBV24-1 and TRBJ2-7; tentative D call: TRBD1 (6 bases). The length of the CDR3 is 13 residues. Germline-derived CDR1 and CDR2 are KGHDR and SFDVKD. V was pared by 5 bases and J by 6 bases, with 13 bases between. As DNA, the CDR3 is TGTGCCACCAGTGTCAGGGGAGTTGGCGAGCAGTACTTC. Amino acid sequence: CATSVRGVGEQYF.

This rearrangement joins TRBV7-9 to TRBJ1-4; possibly TRBD1 for D (6 bases). The CDR3 covers 15 residues. With 5 bases removed from V and 7 bases from J, the gap between germline ends came to 17 bases. Germline CDR1 reads SEHNR; CDR2 reads FQNEAQ (reference sequence). The CDR3 DNA reads as TGTGCCAGCAGCATGAAGACAGGTGATCGTGAAAAACTGTTTTTT. It encodes CASSMKTGDREKLFF.

This chain connects TRBV6-5 to TRBJ2-5; 10 nucleotides match TRBD1. In germline, CDR1 is MNHEY, CDR2 SVGAGI. With 0 bases clipped from V and 4 bases from J, the junction kept 2 bases outside the gene matches. The CDR3 has 15 amino acids. The CDR3 loop reads CASSYSGDRGETQYF. CDR3 sequence (DNA): TGTGCCAGCAGTTACTCGGGGGACAGGGGAGAGACCCAGTACTTC.

This clonotype was recorded at least ten times. The V gene is TRBV4-3, the J gene TRBJ1-5; TRBD1 is a possible D gene (5 bases). Trimming shortened V by 0 bases and J by 3 bases, and 9 bases separated the two germline ends. CDR3 size: 15 residues. The germline gives CDR1 LGHNA, CDR2 YSLEER. The DNA of the CDR3 is TGCGCCAGCAGCCAAGATCGGGGGGTCAATCAGCCCCAGCATTTT. It yields the protein CASSQDRGVNQPQHF.

This clonotype was seen many times. The chain is built from TRBV12-3 or TRBV12-4 and TRBJ1-3; D ambiguous. The CDR3 has 17 amino acids. With 3 bases removed from V and 3 bases from J, the gap between germline ends came to 18 bases. Here the CDR3 reads CASSFGRRQNFGNTIYF. The CDR3 DNA reads TGTGCCAGCAGTTTCGGTAGGCGGCAGAATTTTGGAAACACCATATATTTT.

A few counts support this clonotype. J is TRBJ2-7 and V is TRBV7-9; no reliable D call. V was pared by 0 bases and J by 2 bases, with 14 bases between. This CDR3 region has 16 residues. The V gene's germline CDR1 is SEHNR and CDR2 FQNEAQ (reference sequence). The CDR3 DNA reads as TGTGCCAGCAGCTTAGCGTGGAAGGAAGAAGCCTACGAGCAGTACTTC. Amino acids: CASSLAWKEEAYEQYF.

This clonotype showed up many times. The V gene is TRBV29-1, the J gene TRBJ2-5; the match to TRBD1 covers 10 bases. Trimming took 3 bases from V and 8 from J; bases not matched to a gene: 3. Germline values: CDR1 SQVTM, CDR2 ANQGSEA. The CDR3 consists of 12 residues. The CDR3 DNA sequence: TGCAGCGTTGAGGGACAGGGGCAAACCCAGTACTTC. It yields the protein CSVEGQGQTQYF.

This clonotype appeared many times. V usage is TRBV11-1 and J usage is TRBJ1-1, with D uncertain. The CDR3 is 13 amino acids. CDR1 and CDR2 from the germline V gene are SGHAT and FQDESV (reference sequence). The V gene lost 5 bases and the J gene lost 5 bases, with 12 bases spanning the gap. Written as DNA, the CDR3 is TGTGCCAGCAGCCGAGGTGAGACTACTGAAGCTTTCTTT. Residues: CASSRGETTEAFF. Filled out from reference TRBV11-1 and TRBJ1-1, the complete variable domain reads EAEVAQSPRYKITEKSQAVAFWCDPISGHATLYWYRQILGQGPELLVQFQDESVVDDSQLPKDRFSAERLKGVDSTLKIQPAELGDSAMYLCASSRGETTEAFFGQGTRLTVV.

This clonotype was seen at least ten times. V gene TRBV30 combines with J gene TRBJ2-2; a weak D match, TRBD2 (5 bases). V was trimmed by 4 bases and J by 9 bases, leaving 15 bases between them. The CDR3 length is 13 residues. Germline-derived CDR1 and CDR2 are GTSNPN and SVGIG (reference sequence). The CDR3 loop is CAWKGVTKRELFF. CDR3 DNA: TGTGCCTGGAAGGGAGTGACTAAACGGGAGCTGTTTTTT.

The V gene is TRBV21-1, the J gene TRBJ2-2; the table's D call, TRBD2, has no DNA check behind it. TRBV21-1 constitutes a pseudogene. The CDR3 sequence is 15 residues long. The CDR3 region is CASSSCGPFAGELFF. Written as DNA, the CDR3 is TGTGCCAGCAGCTCCTGCGGGCCTTTCGCCGGGGAGCTGTTTTTT.